These 22 T cell receptor beta chains were sequenced from one sample in a study of blood T cells in healthy people across ages. Then a second PCR, running about 6 to 11 cycles, was carried out with a sample-barcoded 5' primer and a J-beta primer mix. In TCRdb, the 5' RACE reads were re-called with MiXCR into one record per CDR3 protein. Of roughly 1.4 million distinct CDR3 sequences in the sample, approximately 59% were seen once. Sequencing was done on a sample of blood. The origin of the receptors is a man aged 18 to 35 in good health.

In this sample, this clonotype turned up a few times. The rearrangement uses TRBV4-1 and TRBJ2-7, with TRBD2 matching over 10 bases. The V and J ends lost 1 base and 1 base, in that order; junction bases with no gene match: 10. The CDR3 is made up of 18 amino acids. Germline V gene lookup returns CDR1 MGHRA and CDR2 YSYEKL. This chain's CDR3 is CASSQGIVGTSASYEQYF. In DNA, the CDR3 is TGCGCCAGCAGCCAAGGCATCGTCGGGACTAGCGCGTCCTACGAGCAGTACTTC.

The V gene is TRBV25-1, the J gene TRBJ2-4; possible D gene TRBD1, 7 bases. The germline V and J ends were trimmed by 4 bases and 3 bases, with 16 bases remaining between them. Germline CDR1 and CDR2: MGHDK and SYGVNS. This CDR3 has 16 residues. The CDR3 DNA follows: TGTGCCAGCAGTGGGCCTACAGGGGAGGACAAAAACATTCAGTACTTC. Protein: CASSGPTGEDKNIQYF.

This clonotype has just a few counts. The V call is TRBV6-5, the J call TRBJ2-5, with 9 bases identical to TRBD1. Germline trimming cut 3 bases from V and 5 bases from J; bases unmatched to any gene: 7. There are 15 residues in the CDR3. Germline CDR1 and CDR2: MNHEY and SVGAGI. CDR3 loop: CASSYTGQGRETQYF. The CDR3 bases are TGTGCCAGCAGTTATACCGGACAGGGGAGGGAGACCCAGTACTTC.

The chain employs TRBV12-3 or TRBV12-4 and TRBJ1-1; D may be TRBD1 (6 bases). V was trimmed by 6 bases and J by 5 bases, leaving 13 bases between them. This CDR3 spans 13 amino acids. For the CDR3, the DNA is TGTGCCAGCAGCGGGACATCTGGAACTGAAGCTTTCTTT. Its protein product is CASSGTSGTEAFF.

The V gene is TRBV12-3 or TRBV12-4, the J gene TRBJ2-3; no clear D. The length of the CDR3 is 13 residues. Trimming took 3 bases from V and 3 from J, leaving 7 bases between them. The CDR3 is CASSFLRTDTQYF. The CDR3 bases are TGTGCCAGCAGTTTTCTTCGAACAGATACGCAGTATTTT.

The V and J genes are TRBV10-3 and TRBJ2-3, with a weak D call TRBD2 (6 bases). Germline V lookup: CDR1 ENHRY, CDR2 SYGVKD. The CDR3 extends over 13 amino acids. Trimming stripped 11 bases from V and 5 bases from J, with 17 bases between. In nucleotides, the CDR3 is TGTGCCTCACAGGCGGGGTGGCAAGATACGCAGTATTTT. Translating gives CASQAGWQDTQYF.

CDR3 amino acids: CASRPVWEGANVLTF. For the CDR3, the DNA is TGTGCCAGCAGGCCCGTTTGGGAAGGGGCCAACGTCCTGACTTTC. This rearrangement joins TRBV5-6 to TRBJ2-6; D is undetermined. This CDR3 comprises 15 residues. The germline V and J ends were trimmed by 5 bases and 4 bases, with 13 bases remaining between them. CDR1 is SGHDT and CDR2 is YYEEEE in the germline V gene. The variable domain in full, with the rest retrieved from reference TRBV5-6 and TRBJ2-6, is DAGVTQSPTHLIKTRGQQVTLRCSPKSGHDTVSWYQQALGQGPQFIFQYYEEEERQRGNFPDRFSGHQFPNYSSELNVNALLLGDSALYLCASRPVWEGANVLTFGAGSRLTVL.

The chain joins TRBV12-3 or TRBV12-4 to TRBJ2-1, with 10 bases lining up with TRBD1. The J call may be in error: the DNA end matches TRBJ2-7 better. The CDR3 contains 13 residues. CDR3 sequence: CASSTDRGHEQYF. CDR3 DNA: TGTGCCAGCAGCACCGACAGGGGGCACGAGCAGTACTTC.

The chain links TRBV10-3 to TRBJ2-6; a weak D match, TRBD1 (5 bases). The CDR3 spans 14 residues. The ends were cut back, 4 bases at V and 4 bases at J, with 8 bases in the middle. The germline V gene has CDR1 ENHRY and CDR2 SYGVKD. The CDR3 DNA reads as TGTGCCATCAGTGCAGGGTCCGGGGCCAACGTCCTGACTTTC. It codes for CAISAGSGANVLTF.

This clonotype appeared a single time. The chain has TRBV9 and TRBJ1-6; D may be TRBD1 (6 bases). Germline CDR1 reads SGDLS; CDR2 reads YYNGEE. The CDR3 is 15 residues long. Trimming pared 2 bases from V and 9 bases from J, leaving 15 bases between. The DNA for the CDR3 is TGTGCCAGCAGCGTGGTATCGGGGGCTGGTTCACCCCTCCACTTT. Amino acid sequence: CASSVVSGAGSPLHF.

The genes are TRBV27 and TRBJ1-2; 7 bases are a match to TRBD1. Germline CDR1 MNHEY, CDR2 SMNVEV (reference sequence). V lost 5 bases, J lost 5 bases, and 8 bases stayed unmatched. This CDR3 has 14 residues. In nucleotides, the CDR3 is TGTGCCAGCAGTCTTGGACAGGTTGGGTATGGCTACACCTTC. This encodes CASSLGQVGYGYTF.

The table lists this clonotype with a few counts. The chain links TRBV5-1 to TRBJ1-1, with D unclear. The ends were cut back, 3 bases at V and 11 bases at J, with 14 bases in the middle. Per germline, CDR1 SGHRS and CDR2 YFSETQ. CDR3 length equals 12 residues. The CDR3 is CASSSDPHGAFF. The CDR3 DNA follows: TGCGCCAGCAGCTCGGACCCACACGGGGCTTTCTTT. Looking up the rest from reference TRBV5-1 and TRBJ1-1 gives the full variable domain: KAGVTQTPRYLIKTRGQQVTLSCSPISGHRSVSWYQQTPGQGLQFLFEYFSETQRNKGNFPGRFSGRQFSNSRSEMNVSTLELGDSALYLCASSSDPHGAFFGQGTRLTVV.

J is TRBJ1-1 and V is TRBV20-1, with D uncertain. CDR1 is DFQATT and CDR2 is SNEGSKA in the germline V gene (reference sequence). Trimming removed 0 bases from V and 7 bases from J, with 15 bases in between. The CDR3 sequence is 14 residues long. The CDR3 here is CSARDRLSSSEAFF. CDR3 sequence (DNA): TGCAGTGCTAGAGATCGGCTAAGCTCGAGTGAAGCTTTCTTT.

The V and J genes are TRBV29-1 and TRBJ1-2; a possible D gene is TRBD1 (5 bases). The V gene lost 7 bases and the J gene lost 6 bases, with 15 bases spanning the gap. Germline values: CDR1 SQVTM, CDR2 ANQGSEA. This CDR3 region has 12 residues. The CDR3 sequence is CSAGGGVDGYTF. The CDR3 DNA is TGCAGCGCTGGGGGAGGGGTCGATGGCTACACCTTC.

This clonotype was seen more than once but under ten times. For the CDR3, the DNA is TGTGCCAGCAGCCGAACAGGGGCTAGCAATCAGCCCCAGCATTTT. This translates into CASSRTGASNQPQHF. The chain is built from TRBV28 and TRBJ1-5; 7 nucleotides align to TRBD1. CDR1 and CDR2 (germline): MDHEN, SYDVKM. The CDR3 has 15 residues. Unmatched junction bases numbered 5, after V lost 6 bases and J lost 0 bases.

This clonotype was seen a handful of times. The chain uses TRBV20-1 and TRBJ2-7, with D perhaps TRBD2 (5 bases). There are 12 residues in the CDR3. Trimming left V 3 bases short and J 5 bases short, with 11 bases between. Germline CDR1 reads DFQATT; CDR2 reads SNEGSKA (reference sequence). This CDR3 is CSARDSRHEQYF. Here the CDR3 DNA reads TGCAGTGCTAGGGACTCACGACACGAGCAGTACTTC.

This clonotype has only a few counts. The chain carries TRBV7-9 and TRBJ2-1, with a tentative D call TRBD2 (7 bases). The CDR3 sequence is 17 residues long. CDR1 is SEHNR, CDR2 FQNEAQ, per germline (reference sequence). Deletions cut 4 bases from V and 1 base from J, with 17 bases between. The CDR3 is CASSSRGGGLSYNEQFF. The CDR3 nucleotides are TGTGCCAGCAGCTCTCGAGGCGGGGGCTTATCCTACAATGAGCAGTTCTTC.

DNA of the CDR3: TGCAGCCTTGGGCGGGACTTACAAGAGACCCAGTTCTTC. Translated: CSLGRDLQETQFF. The V and J genes are TRBV29-1 and TRBJ2-5; possibly TRBD2 for D (6 bases). The better agreement between TRBJ2-1 and the DNA end casts doubt on the J call. Germline V gene data show CDR1 as SQVTM and CDR2 as ANQGSEA. This CDR3 spans 13 amino acids.

Only a few counts were recorded for this clonotype. The chain combines TRBV29-1 with TRBJ2-4, with 7 bases identical to TRBD2. Judging by the DNA end, TRBJ2-7 fits better; the J call may be wrong. This CDR3 is 13 amino acids long. The V gene's germline CDR1 is SQVTM and CDR2 ANQGSEA. The CDR3 spells CSVEVGEGFEQYF. CDR3 bases: TGCAGCGTTGAAGTGGGGGAGGGTTTCGAGCAGTACTTC.

This chain connects TRBV7-2 to TRBJ1-5; D remains ambiguous. CDR1 is SGHTA and CDR2 is FQGNSA in the germline V gene. Trimming pared 0 bases from V and 9 bases from J, leaving 9 bases between. This CDR3 comprises 13 residues. The CDR3 loop reads CASSLAGPPPQHF. CDR3 sequence (DNA): TGTGCCAGCAGCTTAGCAGGGCCACCGCCCCAGCATTTT.

V and J are TRBV29-1 and TRBJ2-7, with 9 bases that match TRBD2. Per germline, CDR1 SQVTM and CDR2 ANQGSEA. This CDR3 is 17 amino acids long. Unmatched junction bases numbered 19, after V lost 6 bases and J lost 4 bases. CDR3: CSVLQGIQAGGRYEQYF. The DNA of the CDR3 is TGCAGCGTGTTACAGGGAATTCAGGCGGGGGGGCGGTACGAGCAGTACTTC.

This clonotype occurred a few times. The gene calls are TRBV5-1 and TRBJ2-7; 7 positions match TRBD1. With V trimmed by 3 bases and J by 2 bases, 2 bases remained unmatched. In germline, CDR1 is SGHRS, CDR2 YFSETQ. The CDR3 loop spans 13 amino acids. In DNA form, the CDR3 reads TGCGCCAGCAGCTGGGACAGCGCCTACGAGCAGTACTTC. It is translated as CASSWDSAYEQYF.